One and the same sample provided the 5 T cell receptor beta chains below, sequenced in a study of control samples from healthy donors and cancer patients. The repertoire was sequenced with immunoSEQ multiplex PCR; TCRdb's copy has only in-frame clones and lacks some. Of about 140,000 clones listed, roughly 92% were seen once; the top ten hold about 11%. Source material: blood. The receptor set was obtained from a man aged 30 to 39 in good health.

CDR3 coding DNA: TGTGCCATCAGGGGACAGGGTAGTAATTACAATGAGCAGTTCTTC. As protein: CAIRGQGSNYNEQFF. V and J are TRBV10-3 and TRBJ2-1; 9 bases are shared with TRBD1. CDR1 ENHRY and CDR2 SYGVKD come from the germline V gene. With V trimmed by 6 bases and J by 4 bases, 7 bases remained unmatched. This CDR3 is built from 15 residues.

The chain recombines TRBV6-6 with TRBJ1-2; 9 bases map to TRBD1. This CDR3 region has 13 residues. Germline V gene lookup returns CDR1 MNHNY and CDR2 SVGAGI (reference sequence). The V gene end was trimmed by 6 bases and the J gene end by 8 bases; junction bases not matched to a gene: 7. CDR3 amino acids: CASSWDREGGYTF. CDR3 in DNA: TGTGCCAGCAGCTGGGACAGGGAAGGAGGCTACACCTTC.

The chain links TRBV9 to TRBJ1-4; TRBD1 is a possible D gene (6 bases). The CDR3 runs 15 residues. V was clipped by 3 bases and J by 4 bases, with 13 bases between them. CDR1 and CDR2 from the germline V gene are SGDLS and YYNGEE. In DNA, the CDR3 is TGTGCCAGCAGCGCCGGTGGGGGCAGTAATGAAAAACTGTTTTTT. It translates to CASSAGGGSNEKLFF.

The rearrangement joins TRBV19 to TRBJ1-5; D unclear. This CDR3 is 17 amino acids long. In germline, CDR1 is LNHDA, CDR2 SQIVND (reference sequence). V was clipped by 4 bases and J by 3 bases, with 19 bases between them. CDR3 amino acids: CASSTPRGGYANQPQHF. CDR3 coding DNA: TGTGCCAGTAGTACCCCCAGAGGAGGGTACGCCAATCAGCCCCAGCATTTT.

The chain has TRBV6-1 and TRBJ2-4; 10 bases align to TRBD2. The V segment lost 3 bases and the J segment 0 bases; nucleotides outside the gene matches: 5. This CDR3 comprises 17 residues. The germline V gene has CDR1 MNHNS and CDR2 SASEGT. In DNA, the CDR3 is TGTGCCAGCAGTGATATAGCGGGAGGCCTAGCCAAAAACATTCAGTACTTC. Translated, it gives CASSDIAGGLAKNIQYF.